The present entry profiles one T cell receptor beta chain with its context. This record belongs to a study of cytomegalovirus exposure and HLA in healthy donors. Data came from immunoSEQ multiplex PCR; TCRdb stores just in-frame clones and leaves some out. In the table there are nearly 110,000 clones, about 87% of which are singletons. The sequenced sample consisted of PBMCs. The TCR comes from a young woman in good health and CMV-seropositive.

The CDR3 is CASSLGGTTYEQYV. The CDR3 bases are TGCGCCAGCAGCTTAGGGGGGACTACCTACGAGCAGTACGTC. The V and J genes are TRBV5-1 and TRBJ2-7; a weak D match, TRBD2 (7 bases). The CDR3 contains 14 residues. Trimming shortened V by 2 bases and J by 2 bases, and 11 bases separated the two germline ends. Germline assignment: CDR1 SGHRS and CDR2 YFSETQ.